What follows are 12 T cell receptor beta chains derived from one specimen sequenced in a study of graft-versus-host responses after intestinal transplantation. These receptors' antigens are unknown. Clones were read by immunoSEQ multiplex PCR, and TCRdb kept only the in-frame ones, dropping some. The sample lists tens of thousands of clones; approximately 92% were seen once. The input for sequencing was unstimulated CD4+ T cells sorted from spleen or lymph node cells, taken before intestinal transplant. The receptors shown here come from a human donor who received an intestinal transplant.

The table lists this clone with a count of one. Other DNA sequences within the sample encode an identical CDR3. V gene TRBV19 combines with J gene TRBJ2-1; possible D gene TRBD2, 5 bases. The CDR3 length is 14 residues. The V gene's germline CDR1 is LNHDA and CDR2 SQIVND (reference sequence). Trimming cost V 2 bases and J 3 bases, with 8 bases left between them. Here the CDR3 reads CASSIKRGYNEQFF. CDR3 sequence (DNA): TGTGCCAGTAGTATAAAACGGGGCTACAATGAGCAGTTCTTC.

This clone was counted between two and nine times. For the CDR3, the DNA is TGTGCCAGCTCCTGGGACGGCTCCTATAATTCACCCCTCCACTTT. Its protein is CASSWDGSYNSPLHF. This sequence joins TRBV18 and TRBJ1-6, with D possibly matching TRBD1 (5 bases). The CDR3 is made up of 15 amino acids. V was cut by 6 bases and J by 0 bases, with 9 bases left in between. Germline CDR1 reads KGHSH; CDR2 reads LQKENI.

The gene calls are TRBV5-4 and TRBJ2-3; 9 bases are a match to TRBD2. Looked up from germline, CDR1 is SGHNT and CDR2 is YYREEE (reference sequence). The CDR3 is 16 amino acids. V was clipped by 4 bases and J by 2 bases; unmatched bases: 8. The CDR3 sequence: CASSPRAGGLTDTQYF. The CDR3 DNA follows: TGTGCCAGCAGCCCTCGAGCGGGAGGCCTCACAGATACGCAGTATTTT.

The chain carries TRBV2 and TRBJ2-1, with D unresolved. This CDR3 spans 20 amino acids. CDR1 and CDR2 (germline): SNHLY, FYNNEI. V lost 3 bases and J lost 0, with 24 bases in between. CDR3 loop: CASSDYEVRWVINSYNEQFF. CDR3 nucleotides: TGTGCCAGCAGTGACTATGAAGTTCGCTGGGTGATCAACTCCTACAATGAGCAGTTCTTC.

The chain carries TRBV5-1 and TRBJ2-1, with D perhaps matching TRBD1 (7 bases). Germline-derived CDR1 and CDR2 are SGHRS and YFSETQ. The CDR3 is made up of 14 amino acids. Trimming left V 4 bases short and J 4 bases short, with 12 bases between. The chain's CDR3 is CASSPPGGYNEQFF. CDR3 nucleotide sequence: TGCGCCAGCAGCCCCCCAGGGGGGTACAATGAGCAGTTCTTC.

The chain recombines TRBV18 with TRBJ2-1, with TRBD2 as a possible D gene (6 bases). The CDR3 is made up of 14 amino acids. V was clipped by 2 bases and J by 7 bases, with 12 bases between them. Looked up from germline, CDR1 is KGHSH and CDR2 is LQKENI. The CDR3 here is CASSPGPGANEQFF. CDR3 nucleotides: TGTGCCAGCTCACCAGGTCCGGGAGCTAATGAGCAGTTCTTC.

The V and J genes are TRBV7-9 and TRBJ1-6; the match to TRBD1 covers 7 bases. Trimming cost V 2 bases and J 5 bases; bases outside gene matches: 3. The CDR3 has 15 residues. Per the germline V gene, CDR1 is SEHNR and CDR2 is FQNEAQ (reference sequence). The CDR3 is CASSLSGTDNSPLHF. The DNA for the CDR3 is TGTGCCAGCAGCTTATCCGGGACAGATAATTCACCCCTCCACTTT.

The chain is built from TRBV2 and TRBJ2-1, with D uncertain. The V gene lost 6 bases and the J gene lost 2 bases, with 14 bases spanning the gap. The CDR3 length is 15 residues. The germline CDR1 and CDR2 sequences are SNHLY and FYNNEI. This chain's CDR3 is CASSGDLKTYNEQFF. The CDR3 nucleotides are TGTGCCAGCAGCGGTGACTTGAAGACCTACAATGAGCAGTTCTTC.

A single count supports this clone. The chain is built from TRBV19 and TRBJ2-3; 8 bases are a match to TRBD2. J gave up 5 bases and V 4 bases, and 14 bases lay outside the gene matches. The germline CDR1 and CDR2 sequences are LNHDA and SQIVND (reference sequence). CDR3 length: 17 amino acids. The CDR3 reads CASSTNFRGGVRDTQYF. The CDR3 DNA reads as TGTGCCAGTAGTACTAACTTTCGGGGGGGAGTTAGAGATACGCAGTATTTT.

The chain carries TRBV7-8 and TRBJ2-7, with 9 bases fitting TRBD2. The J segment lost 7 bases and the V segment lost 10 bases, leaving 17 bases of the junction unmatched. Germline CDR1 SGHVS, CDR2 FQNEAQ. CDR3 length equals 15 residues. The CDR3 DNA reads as TGTGCCACGATACTAGGGGGTAGCGGGAGTGAAGAGCAGTACTTC. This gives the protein CATILGGSGSEEQYF.

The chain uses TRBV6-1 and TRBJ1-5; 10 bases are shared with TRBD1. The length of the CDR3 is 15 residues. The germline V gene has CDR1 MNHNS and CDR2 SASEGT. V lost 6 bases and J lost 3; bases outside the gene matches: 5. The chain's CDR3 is CASRDRGNDNQPQHF. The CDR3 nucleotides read TGTGCCAGCAGGGACAGGGGGAATGACAATCAGCCCCAGCATTTT.

CDR3 DNA: TGTGCCAGCAGCTTAAGAGCGGGAGGGGGGAATGAGCAGTTCTTC. It yields the protein CASSLRAGGGNEQFF. V is TRBV7-9 and J is TRBJ2-1; 10 positions match TRBD2. This CDR3 has 15 residues. Germline CDR1 reads SEHNR; CDR2 reads FQNEAQ (reference sequence). V dropped 2 bases and J dropped 7; count of bases not matched to a gene: 5. The full variable domain, in which reference TRBV7-9 and TRBJ2-1 provide the parts outside the CDR3, is DTGVSQNPRHKITKRGQNVTFRCDPISEHNRLYWYRQTLGQGPEFLTYFQNEAQLEKSRLLSDRFSAERPKGSFSTLEIQRTEQGDSAMYLCASSLRAGGGNEQFFGPGTRLTVL.